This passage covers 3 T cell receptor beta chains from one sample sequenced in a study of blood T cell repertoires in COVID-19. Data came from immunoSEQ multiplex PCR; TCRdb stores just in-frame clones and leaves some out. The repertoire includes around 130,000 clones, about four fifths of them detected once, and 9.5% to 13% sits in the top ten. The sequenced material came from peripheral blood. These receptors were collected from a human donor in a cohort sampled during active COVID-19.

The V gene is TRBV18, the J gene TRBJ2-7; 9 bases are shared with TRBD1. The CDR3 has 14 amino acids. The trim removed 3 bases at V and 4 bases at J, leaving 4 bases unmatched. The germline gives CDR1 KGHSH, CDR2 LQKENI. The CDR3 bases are TGTGCCAGCTCACCCACAGGGGGCCCTTACGAGCAGTACTTC. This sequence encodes CASSPTGGPYEQYF.

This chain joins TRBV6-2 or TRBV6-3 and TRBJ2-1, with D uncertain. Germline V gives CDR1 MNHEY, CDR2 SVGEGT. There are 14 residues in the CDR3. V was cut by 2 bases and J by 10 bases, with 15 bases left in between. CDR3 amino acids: CASSYPPGGREQFF. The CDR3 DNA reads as TGTGCCAGCAGTTACCCCCCCGGCGGTCGGGAGCAGTTCTTC.

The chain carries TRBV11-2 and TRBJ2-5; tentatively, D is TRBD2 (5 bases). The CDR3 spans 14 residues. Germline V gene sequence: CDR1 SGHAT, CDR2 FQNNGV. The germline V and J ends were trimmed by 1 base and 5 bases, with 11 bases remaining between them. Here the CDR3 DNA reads TGTGCCAGCAGCTTAGGAGGGTATCGGGAGACCCAGTACTTC. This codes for CASSLGGYRETQYF.